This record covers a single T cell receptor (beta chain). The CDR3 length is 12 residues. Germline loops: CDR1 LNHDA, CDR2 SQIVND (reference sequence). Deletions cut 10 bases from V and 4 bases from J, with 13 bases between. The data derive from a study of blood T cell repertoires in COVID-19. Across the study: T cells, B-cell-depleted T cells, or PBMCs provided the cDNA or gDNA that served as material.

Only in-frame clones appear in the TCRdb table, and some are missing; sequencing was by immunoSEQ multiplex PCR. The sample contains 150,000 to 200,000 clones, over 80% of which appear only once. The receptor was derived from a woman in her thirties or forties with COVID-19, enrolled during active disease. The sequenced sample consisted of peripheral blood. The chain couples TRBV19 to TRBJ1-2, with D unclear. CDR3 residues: CATRGRVYGYTF. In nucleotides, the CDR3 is TGTGCCACCCGGGGTCGGGTCTATGGCTACACCTTC.